This T cell receptor beta chain was captured in a study of blood T cell repertoires in COVID-19 (dated by TCRdb to 2020 to 2021). General notes on the study: Collaborator samples came from the United States, Italy and Spain and covered acute and convalescent phases of COVID-19. The material from the prospective study consisted of cDNA or gDNA derived from T cells, B-cell-depleted T cells, or PBMCs. The dataset comprised deeply sampled blood TCRbeta repertoires from subjects exposed to, actively infected with, or recovered from COVID-19. A freely available public database, intended as a resource for researchers studying the immune response to SARS-CoV-2, is where the repertoires were released. The samples were drawn from the first 160 participants of the ongoing ImmuneRACE study and from some 1,300 subjects provided by 6 global collaborators. Nearly every sample came with metadata listing a de-identified subject ID, COVID-19 status, age in years and sex. Where available, HLA class I and class II types were taken from metadata supplied by the sample provider and were not determined by assay-based typing.

A remark on this clone: What this receptor recognizes is not known. One base away there is no much larger clone; base qualities are not given.

Summary of the overall study and its limitations: The quantity of clinical and demographic metadata differed by source and by participant and was supplied without curation.

Whole blood was collected in K2EDTA tubes by collaborating institutions according to the institutions' own protocols. Collaborator samples were shipped for TCRbeta analysis as frozen whole blood, isolated PBMCs, or DNA extracted from either sample type. TCRbeta CDR3 regions were amplified from genomic DNA using the immunoSEQ Assay, a bias-controlled multiplex PCR. The authors processed their data as follows. The number of nucleated cells in each sample was estimated from the amplification of reference gene primers within the assay. To quantify the absolute abundance of each unique TCRbeta CDR3 rearrangement, sequence reads were collapsed and filtered. For each sample, productive Simpson clonality was calculated by taking the square root of Simpson's diversity index across productive rearrangements. Imported from immuneACCESS, the table was reduced by TCRdb to in-frame sequences with V and J called. These copies leave out some clones; in studies compared against another copy, an unresolved V gene accounts for under half, and the cause of the remainder is not known. The DNA gave D and trimming, while V, J and clone size come from that table. The sample table contains 20,000 to 25,000 clones; only one count was recorded for about 80% of them. The ten top clones hold around 48% of the sample.

Spanning cysteine to phenylalanine, the CDR3 consists of 17 amino acids. Only CDR3 DNA is held: 51 bases, read in frame from base 1. Sample: peripheral blood. This receptor was obtained from a man aged 70-80 years with acute or convalescent COVID-19. This chain joins TRBV21-1 to TRBJ2-3; whether TRBD1, the table's D call, matches the DNA was not checked. TRBV21-1 has pseudogene status. The CDR3 in this case is CASSNLRGQGENDTQYF. The DNA is as follows: TGTGCCAGCAGCAATCTTAGGGGACAGGGGGAAAACGATACGCAGTATTTT.